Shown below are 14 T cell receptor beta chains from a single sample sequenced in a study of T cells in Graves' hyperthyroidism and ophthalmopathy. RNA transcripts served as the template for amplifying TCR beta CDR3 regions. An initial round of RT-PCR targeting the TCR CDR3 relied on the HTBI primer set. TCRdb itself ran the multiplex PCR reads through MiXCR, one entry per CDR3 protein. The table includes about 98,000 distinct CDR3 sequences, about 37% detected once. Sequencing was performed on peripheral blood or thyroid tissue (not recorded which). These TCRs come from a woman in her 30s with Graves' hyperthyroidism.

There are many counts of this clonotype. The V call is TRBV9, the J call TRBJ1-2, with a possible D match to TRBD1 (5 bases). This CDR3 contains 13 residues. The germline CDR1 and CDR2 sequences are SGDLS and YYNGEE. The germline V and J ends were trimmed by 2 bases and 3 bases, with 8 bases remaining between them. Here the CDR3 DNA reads TGTGCCAGCAGCGTGGGGCAGGACTATGGCTACACCTTC. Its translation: CASSVGQDYGYTF.

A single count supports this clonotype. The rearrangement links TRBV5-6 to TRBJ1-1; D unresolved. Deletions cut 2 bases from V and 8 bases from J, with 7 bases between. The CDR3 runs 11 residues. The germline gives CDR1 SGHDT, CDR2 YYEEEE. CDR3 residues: CASSFGSEAFF. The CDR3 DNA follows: TGTGCCAGCAGCTTCGGGTCAGAAGCTTTCTTT.

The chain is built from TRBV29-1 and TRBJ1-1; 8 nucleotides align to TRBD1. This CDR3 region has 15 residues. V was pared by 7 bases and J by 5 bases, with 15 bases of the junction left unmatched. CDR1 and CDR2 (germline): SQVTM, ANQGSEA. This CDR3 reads CSGVTGGPWRTEAFF. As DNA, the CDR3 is TGCAGCGGAGTAACAGGGGGTCCTTGGAGGACTGAAGCTTTCTTT.

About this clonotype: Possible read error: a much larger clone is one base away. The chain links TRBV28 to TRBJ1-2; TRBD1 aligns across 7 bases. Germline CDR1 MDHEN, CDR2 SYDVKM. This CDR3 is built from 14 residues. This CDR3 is CASSWGQTGYGYAF. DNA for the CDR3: TGTGCCAGCAGCTGGGGACAGACGGGCTATGGCTACGCCTTC.

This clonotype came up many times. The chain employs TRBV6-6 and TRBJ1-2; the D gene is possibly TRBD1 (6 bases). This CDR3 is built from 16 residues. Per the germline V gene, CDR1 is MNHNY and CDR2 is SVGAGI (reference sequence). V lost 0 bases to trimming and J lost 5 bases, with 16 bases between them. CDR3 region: CASSYSTFRGPYGYTF. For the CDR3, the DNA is TGTGCCAGCAGTTACTCGACTTTCAGGGGACCATATGGCTACACCTTC.

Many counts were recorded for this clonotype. CDR3 coding DNA: TGTGCCACCAGCAGAGATCCGGGACAGGGGACAGATACGCAGTATTTT. Amino acids: CATSRDPGQGTDTQYF. V is TRBV15 and J is TRBJ2-3; 10 bases are shared with TRBD1. The CDR3 has 16 amino acids. V shed 0 bases and J 3 bases; nucleotides not matched to a gene: 3. Looked up from germline, CDR1 is LNHNV and CDR2 is YYDKDF (reference sequence).

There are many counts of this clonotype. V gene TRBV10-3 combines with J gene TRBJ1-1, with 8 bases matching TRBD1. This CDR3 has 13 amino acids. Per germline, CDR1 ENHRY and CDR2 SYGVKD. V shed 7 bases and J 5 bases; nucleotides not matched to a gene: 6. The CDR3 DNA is TGTGCCATCAATCAGGGGGCAGAGACTGAAGCTTTCTTT. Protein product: CAINQGAETEAFF.

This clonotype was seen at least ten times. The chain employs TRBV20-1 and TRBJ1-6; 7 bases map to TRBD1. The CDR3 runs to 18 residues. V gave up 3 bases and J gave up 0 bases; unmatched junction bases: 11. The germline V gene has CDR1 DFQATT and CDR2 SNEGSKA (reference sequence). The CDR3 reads CSARGTVQTSSYNSPLHF. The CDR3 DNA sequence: TGCAGTGCTAGGGGGACAGTTCAAACCTCCTCCTATAATTCACCCCTCCACTTT.

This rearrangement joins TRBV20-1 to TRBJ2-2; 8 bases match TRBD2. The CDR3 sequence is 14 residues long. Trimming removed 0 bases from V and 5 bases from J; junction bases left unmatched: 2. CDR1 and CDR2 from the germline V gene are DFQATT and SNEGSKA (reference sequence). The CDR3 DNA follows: TGCAGTGCTAGAGATCAGCGGGGGACCGGGGAGCTGTTTTTT. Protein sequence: CSARDQRGTGELFF.

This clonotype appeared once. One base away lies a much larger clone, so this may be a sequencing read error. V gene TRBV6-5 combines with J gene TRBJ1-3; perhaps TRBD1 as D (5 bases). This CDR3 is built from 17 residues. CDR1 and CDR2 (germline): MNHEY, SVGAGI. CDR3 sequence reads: CASSYGFRDGSGDTIYF. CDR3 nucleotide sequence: TGTGCCAGCAGTTACGGGTTCAGGGACGGCTCTGGAGACACCATATATTTT.

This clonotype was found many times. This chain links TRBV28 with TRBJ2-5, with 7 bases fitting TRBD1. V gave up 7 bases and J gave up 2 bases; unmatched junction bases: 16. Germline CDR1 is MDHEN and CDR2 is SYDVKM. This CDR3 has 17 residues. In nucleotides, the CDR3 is TGTGCCAGCACTCACCGTTTGGGGACAGACTATCAAGAGACCCAGTACTTC. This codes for CASTHRLGTDYQETQYF.

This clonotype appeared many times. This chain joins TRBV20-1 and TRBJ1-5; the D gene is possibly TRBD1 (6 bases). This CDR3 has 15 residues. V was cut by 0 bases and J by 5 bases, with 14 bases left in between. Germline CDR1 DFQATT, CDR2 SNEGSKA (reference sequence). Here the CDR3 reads CSARDYRERDQPQHF. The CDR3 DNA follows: TGCAGTGCTAGAGATTACAGGGAGAGGGATCAGCCCCAGCATTTT.

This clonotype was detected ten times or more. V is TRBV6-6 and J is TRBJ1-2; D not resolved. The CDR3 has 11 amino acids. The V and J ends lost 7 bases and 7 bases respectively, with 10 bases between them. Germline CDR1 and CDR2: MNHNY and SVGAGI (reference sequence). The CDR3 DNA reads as TGTGCCAGCACCCTGCGGGTTGGCTACACCTTC. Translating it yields CASTLRVGYTF.

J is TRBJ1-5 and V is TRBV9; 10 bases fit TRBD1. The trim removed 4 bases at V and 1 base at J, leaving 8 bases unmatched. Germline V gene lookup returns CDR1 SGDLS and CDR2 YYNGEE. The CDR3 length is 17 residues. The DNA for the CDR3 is TGTGCCAGCAGCCATGAGCCGGGACAGGGGAGCAATCAGCCCCAGCATTTT. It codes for CASSHEPGQGSNQPQHF.